Presented here are 13 T cell receptor beta chains from one specimen sequenced in a study of blood T cell repertoires in COVID-19. Data came from immunoSEQ multiplex PCR; TCRdb stores just in-frame clones and leaves some out. The table records tens of thousands of clones, approximately 82% of them present only once. Sequencing used peripheral blood. These receptors all stem from a human donor in a cohort sampled during active COVID-19.

This chain links TRBV5-1 with TRBJ2-7, with a weak D call TRBD1 (6 bases). V was shortened by 4 bases and J by 7 bases, with 18 bases between the two germline ends. The CDR3 covers 14 residues. The germline CDR1 and CDR2 sequences are SGHRS and YFSETQ. The CDR3, as DNA: TGCGCCAGCAGCACCCGGGACAACTCGAGGGAGCAGTACTTC. It translates to CASSTRDNSREQYF.

The V call is TRBV5-1, the J call TRBJ1-2, with 11 nucleotides matching TRBD1. This CDR3 region has 13 residues. The ends lost 4 bases at V and 9 bases at J; junction bases unmatched: 5. Per the germline V gene, CDR1 is SGHRS and CDR2 is YFSETQ. The CDR3 sequence: CASSIGQGASYTF. The CDR3 DNA reads TGCGCCAGCAGCATAGGACAGGGGGCAAGCTACACCTTC.

The V gene is TRBV4-1, the J gene TRBJ1-2; 7 bases match TRBD1. Germline V CDR1 and CDR2: MGHRA, YSYEKL. The CDR3 extends over 14 amino acids. Trimming took 3 bases from V and 4 from J; bases not matched to a gene: 5. CDR3 in amino acids: CASSQNRGVYGYTF. The CDR3 DNA reads as TGCGCCAGCAGCCAGAACAGGGGCGTCTATGGCTACACCTTC.

The chain employs TRBV9 and TRBJ2-7; a possible D gene is TRBD2 (6 bases). This CDR3 comprises 17 residues. Trimming left V 4 bases short and J 2 bases short, with 22 bases between. In germline, CDR1 is SGDLS, CDR2 YYNGEE. CDR3 DNA: TGTGCCAGCAGCCCCGGATTAGCGGAAATTCGAACCTACGAGCAGTACTTC. Translation gives CASSPGLAEIRTYEQYF.

V and J are TRBV3-1 (or the pseudogene TRBV3-2) and TRBJ1-4; D call uncertain. The V and J ends lost 0 bases and 8 bases respectively, with 10 bases between them. Germline assignment: CDR1 LGHDT and CDR2 YNNKEL (reference sequence). The CDR3 contains 14 residues. CDR3 bases: TGTGCCAGCAGCCAAGATTTGAACGGGGAAAAACTGTTTTTT. It yields the protein CASSQDLNGEKLFF.

The chain is built from TRBV6-6 and TRBJ1-4; the D gene is possibly TRBD1 (6 bases). V lost 3 bases and J 3 bases, leaving 8 bases between the germline ends. CDR1 and CDR2 (germline): MNHNY, SVGAGI (reference sequence). The CDR3 totals 14 residues. The CDR3: CASSYGQPNEKLFF. The CDR3, as DNA: TGTGCCAGCAGTTATGGACAGCCTAATGAAAAACTGTTTTTT.

This clone was observed once. This chain links TRBV3-1 (or the pseudogene TRBV3-2) with TRBJ1-2; TRBD1 might be the D (6 bases). CDR1 and CDR2 (germline): LGHDT, YNNKEL (reference sequence). This CDR3 spans 15 amino acids. V dropped 0 bases and J dropped 7 bases, with 15 bases sitting between them. The DNA for the CDR3 is TGTGCCAGCAGCCAAGATAGGCAGGGGCCAGGTGGCTACACCTTC. Translation: CASSQDRQGPGGYTF.

V is TRBV5-1 and J is TRBJ1-1; 7 bases fit TRBD1. CDR1 is SGHRS, CDR2 YFSETQ, per germline. J gave up 5 bases and V 2 bases, and 3 bases lay outside the gene matches. The CDR3 consists of 13 residues. CDR3 coding DNA: TGCGCCAGCAGCTTCAACAGGGGAACTGAAGCTTTCTTT. Amino acids: CASSFNRGTEAFF.

The table lists this clone with a few counts. V usage is TRBV4-1 and J usage is TRBJ2-7; D is possibly TRBD1 (6 bases). The CDR3 runs 14 residues. CDR1 MGHRA and CDR2 YSYEKL come from the germline V gene. V was cut by 6 bases and J by 0 bases, with 12 bases left in between. The CDR3 is CASRVTGHSYEQYF. Written as DNA, the CDR3 is TGCGCCAGCAGGGTAACGGGACACTCCTACGAGCAGTACTTC.

Written as DNA, the CDR3 is TGCGCCAGCAGCCCTATTCCAGGGCCCATAAACAATGAGCAGTTCTTC. Protein product: CASSPIPGPINNEQFF. The V gene is TRBV5-1, the J gene TRBJ2-1, with a weak D call TRBD1 (5 bases). The CDR3 sequence is 16 residues long. V gave up 4 bases and J gave up 5 bases, with 19 bases separating them. In germline, CDR1 is SGHRS, CDR2 YFSETQ.

The chain couples TRBV5-1 to TRBJ2-1; D call uncertain. Germline V lookup: CDR1 SGHRS, CDR2 YFSETQ. V lost 0 bases to trimming and J lost 0 bases, with 10 bases between them. The CDR3 is 16 residues long. CDR3 region: CASSLEVLSSYNEQFF. The CDR3, as DNA: TGCGCCAGCAGCTTGGAAGTCCTTAGCTCCTACAATGAGCAGTTCTTC. Together with reference TRBV5-1 and TRBJ2-1, the CDR3 gives the full variable domain: KAGVTQTPRYLIKTRGQQVTLSCSPISGHRSVSWYQQTPGQGLQFLFEYFSETQRNKGNFPGRFSGRQFSNSRSEMNVSTLELGDSALYLCASSLEVLSSYNEQFFGPGTRLTVL.

This chain links TRBV7-8 with TRBJ2-1, with unresolved D. The CDR3 is made up of 11 amino acids. The germline V gene has CDR1 SGHVS and CDR2 FQNEAQ. V was pared by 5 bases and J by 10 bases, with 9 bases between. The CDR3 nucleotides read TGTGCCAGCAGCCCCCTCGAGGAGCAGTTCTTC. Its protein product is CASSPLEEQFF. The variable domain in full, completed from reference TRBV7-8 and TRBJ2-1, reads GAGVSQSPRYKVAKRGQDVALRCDPISGHVSLFWYQQALGQGPEFLTYFQNEAQLDKSGLPSDRFFAERPEGSVSTLKIQRTQQEDSAVYLCASSPLEEQFFGPGTRLTVL.

The chain has TRBV3-1 (or the pseudogene TRBV3-2) and TRBJ2-7; TRBD1 is a possible D gene (6 bases). The V and J ends lost 4 bases and 2 bases respectively, with 9 bases between them. This CDR3 spans 13 amino acids. The germline CDR1 and CDR2 sequences are LGHDT and YNNKEL (reference sequence). The CDR3 sequence is CASSPGTPYEQYF. DNA for the CDR3: TGTGCCAGCAGCCCCGGGACACCCTACGAGCAGTACTTC.